This TCR beta chain was sequenced for a study of graft-versus-host responses after intestinal transplantation. On this clone itself: What it binds is unknown.

CDR1 is MDHEN, CDR2 SYDVKM, per germline. V lost 6 bases and J lost 8, with 14 bases in between. The CDR3 sequence is 14 residues long. The table came from immunoSEQ multiplex PCR; TCRdb's copy has only in-frame clones and leaves some out. The sample holds tens of thousands of clones; around 83% are singletons and the top ten take roughly a sixth. The starting material was unstimulated CD8+ T cells sorted from spleen or lymph node cells, obtained before intestinal transplant. This receptor was obtained from a human donor who received an intestinal transplant. The genes are TRBV28 and TRBJ1-6; tentatively, D is TRBD1 (6 bases). This CDR3 is CASSLQGMDSPLHF. The CDR3 region has the DNA TGTGCCAGCAGCCTACAGGGTATGGATTCACCCCTCCACTTT. Filled out from reference TRBV28 and TRBJ1-6, the complete variable domain reads DVKVTQSSRYLVKRTGEKVFLECVQDMDHENMFWYRQDPGLGLRLIYFSYDVKMKEKGDIPEGYSVSREKKERFSLILESASTNQTSMYLCASSLQGMDSPLHFGNGTRLTVT.